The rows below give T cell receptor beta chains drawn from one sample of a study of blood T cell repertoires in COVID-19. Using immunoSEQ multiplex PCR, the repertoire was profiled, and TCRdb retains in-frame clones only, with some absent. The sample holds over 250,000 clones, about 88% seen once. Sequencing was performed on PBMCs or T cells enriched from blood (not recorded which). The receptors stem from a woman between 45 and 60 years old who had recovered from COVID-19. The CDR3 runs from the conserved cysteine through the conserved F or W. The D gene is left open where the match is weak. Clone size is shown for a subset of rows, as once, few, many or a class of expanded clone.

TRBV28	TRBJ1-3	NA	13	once	CASTPKPGNTIYF	TGTGCCAGCACCCCGAAGCCTGGAAACACCATATATTTT
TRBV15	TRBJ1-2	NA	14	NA	CATSRVAVSYGYTF	TGTGCCACCAGCAGAGTGGCAGTATCGTATGGCTACACCTTC
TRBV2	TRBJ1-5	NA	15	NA	CASSERSGSNQPQHF	TGTGCCAGCAGTGAAAGGTCGGGGAGCAATCAGCCCCAGCATTTT
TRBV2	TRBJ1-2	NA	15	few	CASSEAPHRIDGYTF	TGTGCCAGCAGTGAAGCGCCCCACAGAATTGATGGCTACACCTTC
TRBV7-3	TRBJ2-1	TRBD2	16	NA	CASSLGRSSGDGEQFF	TGTGCCAGCAGCTTGGGCAGGTCTAGCGGGGATGGGGAGCAGTTCTTC
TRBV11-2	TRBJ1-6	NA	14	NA	CASSLAGNNSPLHF	TGTGCCAGCAGCTTAGCAGGAAACAATTCACCCCTCCACTTT
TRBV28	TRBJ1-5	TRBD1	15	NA	CASSRAGGGNQPQHF	TGTGCCAGCAGTCGGGCAGGGGGCGGCAATCAGCCCCAGCATTTT
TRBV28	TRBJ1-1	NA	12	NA	CASSSPGTLAFF	TGTGCCAGCAGTTCCCCCGGGACATTGGCTTTCTTT
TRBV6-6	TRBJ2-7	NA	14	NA	CASSPPESPYEQYF	TGTGCCAGCAGCCCTCCGGAGAGTCCCTACGAGCAGTACTTC
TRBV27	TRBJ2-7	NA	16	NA	CASSRNIEGPSYEQYF	TGTGCCAGCAGTCGTAATATCGAGGGTCCCTCCTACGAGCAGTACTTC
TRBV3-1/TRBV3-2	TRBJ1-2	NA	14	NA	CASSQGETQGGYTF	TGTGCCAGCAGCCAAGGCGAGACACAGGGCGGCTACACCTTC
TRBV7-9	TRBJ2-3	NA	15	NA	CASSLDRLSTDTQYF	TGTGCCAGCAGCTTAGACAGGCTAAGCACAGATACGCAGTATTTT
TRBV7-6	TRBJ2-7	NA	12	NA	CASSLSGYEQYF	TGTGCCAGCAGCTTAAGCGGGTACGAGCAGTACTTC
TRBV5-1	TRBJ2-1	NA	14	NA	CASSSTGIYNEQFF	TGCGCCAGCAGCTCAACAGGGATCTACAATGAGCAGTTCTTC
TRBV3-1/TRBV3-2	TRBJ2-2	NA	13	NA	CASSRGLSGELFF	TGTGCCAGCAGCCGAGGCCTTAGCGGGGAGCTGTTTTTT
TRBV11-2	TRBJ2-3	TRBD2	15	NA	CASSKTSGSTDTQYF	TGTGCCAGCAGCAAGACTAGCGGATCCACAGATACGCAGTATTTT
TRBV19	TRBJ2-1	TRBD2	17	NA	CASSVDSGTSTYNEQFF	TGTGCCAGTAGTGTAGACTCTGGGACTAGCACCTACAATGAGCAGTTCTTC
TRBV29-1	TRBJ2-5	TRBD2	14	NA	CSVLSSGYQETQYF	TGCAGCGTTTTATCTAGCGGGTACCAAGAGACCCAGTACTTC
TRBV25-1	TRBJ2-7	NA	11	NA	CASSDTYEQYF	TGTGCCAGCAGTGACACCTACGAGCAGTACTTC
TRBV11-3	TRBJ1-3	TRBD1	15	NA	CASSRTGGSGNTIYF	TGTGCCAGCAGCCGGACAGGGGGCTCTGGAAACACCATATATTTT
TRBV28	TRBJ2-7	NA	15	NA	CFSGAGASASYEQYF	TGTTTTTCTGGGGCAGGGGCCTCAGCGTCCTACGAGCAGTACTTC
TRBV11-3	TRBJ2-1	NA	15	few	CASSPDSLNRNEQFF	TGTGCCAGCAGCCCTGACTCATTAAATCGGAATGAGCAGTTCTTC
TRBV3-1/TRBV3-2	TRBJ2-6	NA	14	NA	CASKQSSGANVLTF	TGTGCCAGCAAACAGAGCTCTGGGGCCAACGTCCTGACTTTC
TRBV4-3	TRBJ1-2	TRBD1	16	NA	CASSQAGTGYGYGYTF	TGCGCCAGCAGCCAAGCCGGGACAGGGTACGGCTACGGCTACACCTTC